These 23 T cell receptor beta chains originate from one sample sequenced in a study of blood T cell repertoires in COVID-19. Generated by immunoSEQ multiplex PCR, the TCRdb table keeps only in-frame clones and is missing some. The sample includes approximately 300,000 clones, 80% to 95% seen only once; the top ten take less than 20%. What was sequenced was PBMCs or T cells enriched from blood (not recorded which). These receptors were obtained from a woman younger than 45 who had recovered from COVID-19.

The V gene is TRBV2, the J gene TRBJ1-1, with D possibly TRBD1 on 6 matching bases. The CDR3 contains 14 residues. Between the trimmed V and J ends, which lost 6 bases and 4 bases, there was a span of 15 bases. Per germline, CDR1 SNHLY and CDR2 FYNNEI. This CDR3 is CASSATGLGTEAFF. In nucleotides, the CDR3 is TGTGCCAGCAGCGCCACAGGGCTGGGCACTGAAGCTTTCTTT.

This rearrangement joins TRBV2 to TRBJ1-1; D not resolved. Germline CDR1 is SNHLY and CDR2 is FYNNEI. The ends were cut back, 5 bases at V and 2 bases at J, with 9 bases in the middle. The CDR3 contains 13 residues. The CDR3 coding sequence is TGTGCCAGCAGTACAGCCGCTAACACTGAAGCTTTCTTT. As protein: CASSTAANTEAFF.

Written as DNA, the CDR3 is TGTGCCAGCAGTCCTTCGGGTCCGGGAGTCGTGGGAAATACGCAGTATTTT. Translated: CASSPSGPGVVGNTQYF. V and J are TRBV3-1 (or the pseudogene TRBV3-2) and TRBJ2-3; D may be TRBD2 (6 bases). Trimming cost V 6 bases and J 7 bases, with 26 bases left between them. CDR1 and CDR2 from the germline V gene are LGHDT and YNNKEL (reference sequence). This CDR3 is 17 amino acids long.

The gene calls are TRBV27 and TRBJ1-2; 7 bases align to TRBD1. Germline trimming cut 7 bases from V and 8 bases from J; bases unmatched to any gene: 10. The CDR3 is 13 residues long. Per the germline V gene, CDR1 is MNHEY and CDR2 is SMNVEV (reference sequence). In nucleotides, the CDR3 is TGTGCCAGCACCGGGAGACAGGGTTTGGGCTACACCTTC. Protein sequence: CASTGRQGLGYTF.

The J gene is TRBJ2-1, the V gene TRBV29-1; TRBD1 matches at 7 bases. CDR1 SQVTM and CDR2 ANQGSEA come from the germline V gene. This CDR3 is built from 14 residues. Losses at the gene ends were 5 bases for V and 3 bases for J; bases not matched to a gene: 7. The CDR3 DNA follows: TGCAGCGTTCTGGGACAGTCCCACTACAATGAGCAGTTCTTC. Its protein is CSVLGQSHYNEQFF.

In DNA, the CDR3 is TGTGCCATCAGTGCGGACACCATGAACACTGAAGCTTTCTTT. The encoded protein is CAISADTMNTEAFF. This sequence joins TRBV10-3 and TRBJ1-1, with D possibly being TRBD1 (5 bases). Germline V gene sequence: CDR1 ENHRY, CDR2 SYGVKD. Between the trimmed V and J ends, which lost 4 bases and 0 bases, there was a span of 9 bases. The CDR3 loop spans 14 amino acids.

This clone was recorded a few times. The chain is built from TRBV7-3 and TRBJ2-7, with TRBD2 matching 11 bases. V was clipped by 5 bases and J by 2 bases; unmatched bases: 8. The CDR3 length is 16 residues. From germline, CDR1 is SGHTA and CDR2 FQGTGA. This CDR3 is CASSPGPSGRPYEQYF. CDR3 sequence (DNA): TGTGCCAGCAGCCCAGGTCCTAGCGGGAGGCCCTACGAGCAGTACTTC.

The chain is built from TRBV19 and TRBJ2-6; D gene ambiguous. The germline V gene encodes CDR1 LNHDA and CDR2 SQIVND (reference sequence). V gave up 4 bases and J gave up 2 bases, with 12 bases separating them. This CDR3 is 16 amino acids long. This CDR3 reads CASSNPVATGANVLTF. The CDR3 bases are TGTGCCAGTAGTAACCCCGTGGCAACTGGGGCCAACGTCCTGACTTTC.

The gene calls are TRBV5-1 and TRBJ2-7; no reliable D call. CDR3 length: 15 residues. Germline lookup yields CDR1 SGHRS and CDR2 YFSETQ. V lost 5 bases, J lost 3 bases, and 18 bases lay in between. The CDR3 region is CASRDDKGLSYEQYF. In nucleotides, the CDR3 is TGCGCCAGCAGGGATGACAAAGGTCTCAGCTACGAGCAGTACTTC.

J is TRBJ2-7 and V is TRBV28, with unresolved D. CDR1 and CDR2 (germline): MDHEN, SYDVKM. V shed 6 bases and J shed 3 bases, with 15 bases lying between them. The CDR3 runs 14 residues. The CDR3 coding sequence is TGTGCCAGCAGACAGAACCCAACTGACTACGAGCAGTACTTC. Amino acid sequence: CASRQNPTDYEQYF.

J is TRBJ2-2 and V is TRBV7-2, with a tentative D call TRBD1 (5 bases). The V gene lost 4 bases and the J gene lost 0 bases, with 9 bases spanning the gap. Germline V lookup: CDR1 SGHTA, CDR2 FQGNSA. CDR3 length equals 15 residues. The CDR3 coding sequence is TGTGCCAGCAGCTCACAGGTAGCGAACACCGGGGAGCTGTTTTTT. Its translation: CASSSQVANTGELFF.

The genes are TRBV19 and TRBJ2-7, with TRBD2 matching 9 bases. V shed 3 bases, J shed 4 bases, and the junction held 7 bases outside the gene matches. The CDR3 covers 15 residues. Germline V CDR1 and CDR2: LNHDA, SQIVND (reference sequence). CDR3 sequence (DNA): TGTGCCAGTAGTATTTGGGGAGCGGGGGGATACGAGCAGTACTTC. Translating it yields CASSIWGAGGYEQYF. Complete variable domain (other parts from reference TRBV19 and TRBJ2-7): DGGITQSPKYLFRKEGQNVTLSCEQNLNHDAMYWYRQDPGQGLRLIYYSQIVNDFQKGDIAEGYSVSREKKESFPLTVTSAQKNPTAFYLCASSIWGAGGYEQYFGPGTRLTVT.

This rearrangement joins TRBV13 to TRBJ2-1; 8 bases are a match to TRBD1. The CDR3 is 16 residues long. Germline V gene data show CDR1 as PRHDT and CDR2 as FYEKMQ (reference sequence). V lost 6 bases and J lost 5; bases outside the gene matches: 12. In DNA form, the CDR3 reads TGTGCCAGCAGACAAAACGGACAGGGTTCAAACAATGAGCAGTTCTTC. It codes for CASRQNGQGSNNEQFF.

This chain connects TRBV6-2 or TRBV6-3 to TRBJ2-2, with TRBD2 identical over 10 bases. The V segment lost 5 bases and the J segment 5 bases; nucleotides outside the gene matches: 5. CDR1 and CDR2 (germline): MNHEY, SVGEGT. The CDR3 has 15 amino acids. The DNA for the CDR3 is TGTGCCAGCAGTAAAATAGCGGGAGGTACCGGGGAGCTGTTTTTT. Translated: CASSKIAGGTGELFF.

V usage is TRBV19 and J usage is TRBJ1-1; a possible D gene is TRBD1 (6 bases). The CDR3 covers 13 residues. V dropped 8 bases and J dropped 1 base, with 11 bases sitting between them. Germline lookup yields CDR1 LNHDA and CDR2 SQIVND (reference sequence). The DNA for the CDR3 is TGTGCCAGTTCCCAGGGGAAGAACACTGAAGCTTTCTTT. Translated, it gives CASSQGKNTEAFF.

The chain combines TRBV29-1 with TRBJ2-3; D possibly corresponds to TRBD1 (6 bases). The V gene's germline CDR1 is SQVTM and CDR2 ANQGSEA. The V and J ends lost 6 bases and 0 bases respectively, with 16 bases between them. The CDR3 runs to 15 residues. DNA of the CDR3: TGCAGCGTCCAGAGGGGGACCCCTAGCACAGATACGCAGTATTTT. Protein product: CSVQRGTPSTDTQYF.

V gene TRBV7-2 combines with J gene TRBJ2-7, with 7 nucleotides matching TRBD1. The V gene end was trimmed by 5 bases and the J gene end by 4 bases; junction bases not matched to a gene: 8. Per germline, CDR1 SGHTA and CDR2 FQGNSA. This CDR3 has 14 amino acids. The CDR3 sequence is CASSPGQRSYEQYF. The DNA for the CDR3 is TGTGCCAGCAGCCCGGGACAGCGAAGTTACGAGCAGTACTTC.

V usage is TRBV12-5 and J usage is TRBJ2-3, with D perhaps matching TRBD2 (7 bases). Germline CDR1 is LGHNT and CDR2 is FRNRAP. There are 16 residues in the CDR3. V was pared by 0 bases and J by 6 bases, with 16 bases between. The CDR3 here is CASGLVLGGGADTQYF. Written as DNA, the CDR3 is TGTGCTAGTGGTTTGGTGTTGGGAGGGGGGGCGGATACGCAGTATTTT.

The chain is built from TRBV5-1 and TRBJ2-7; tentatively, D is TRBD1 (6 bases). CDR1 is SGHRS and CDR2 is YFSETQ in the germline V gene. The CDR3 consists of 15 residues. The ends were cut back, 3 bases at V and 6 bases at J, with 19 bases in the middle. CDR3 sequence (DNA): TGCGCCAGCAGCTCCACCTCTACAGGGTACGGCGAGCAGTACTTC. This gives the protein CASSSTSTGYGEQYF.

The rearrangement joins TRBV27 to TRBJ2-5; perhaps TRBD1 as D (6 bases). The CDR3 totals 13 residues. Germline CDR1 is MNHEY and CDR2 is SMNVEV (reference sequence). The ends were cut back, 2 bases at V and 5 bases at J, with 9 bases in the middle. The chain's CDR3 is CASSLQGQETQYF. In DNA, the CDR3 is TGTGCCAGCAGTTTACAGGGGCAGGAGACCCAGTACTTC.

The chain links TRBV7-9 to TRBJ2-1; 10 nucleotides align to TRBD2. Germline CDR1 SEHNR, CDR2 FQNEAQ (reference sequence). The CDR3 contains 16 residues. V was clipped by 1 base and J by 8 bases; unmatched bases: 8. CDR3 DNA sequence: TGTGCCAGCAGCTTAGGTTTTCTAGCGGGAGTGGATGAGCAGTTCTTC. Amino acids: CASSLGFLAGVDEQFF.

The V gene is TRBV28, the J gene TRBJ1-4; 10 nucleotides match TRBD1. V lost 6 bases and J lost 5; bases outside the gene matches: 6. The germline gives CDR1 MDHEN, CDR2 SYDVKM. The CDR3 loop spans 15 amino acids. The CDR3 loop reads CASRTGQGGNEKLFF. The DNA for the CDR3 is TGTGCCAGCAGGACCGGACAGGGGGGGAATGAAAAACTGTTTTTT. The entire variable domain, with the rest obtained from reference TRBV28 and TRBJ1-4, is as follows: DVKVTQSSRYLVKRTGEKVFLECVQDMDHENMFWYRQDPGLGLRLIYFSYDVKMKEKGDIPEGYSVSREKKERFSLILESASTNQTSMYLCASRTGQGGNEKLFFGSGTQLSVL.

The chain combines TRBV9 with TRBJ2-5; D unclear. This CDR3 is 13 amino acids long. Trimming cost V 4 bases and J 4 bases, with 11 bases left between them. Germline V gene sequence: CDR1 SGDLS, CDR2 YYNGEE. CDR3 region: CASSSPSGETQYF. In nucleotides, the CDR3 is TGTGCCAGCAGCTCACCCTCGGGAGAGACCCAGTACTTC.